One sample yielded the 13 T cell receptor beta chains listed below, sequenced in a study of robustness of blood B and T cell sequencing. The template for TCR beta quantification was mRNA, not genomic DNA. The cDNA carried a universal priming site added by a 5' template-switch oligo. A 12-nucleotide random UMI in the template-switch oligo labeled every cDNA molecule. A single record per CDR3 protein comes from TCRdb applying MiXCR to the PCR reads. The sample carries over a thousand distinct CDR3 sequences, about 66% recorded once. Sequencing was carried out using peripheral blood. All receptors derive from a human donor in good health.

This rearrangement joins TRBV11-1 to TRBJ2-3; D is unclear. V was clipped by 4 bases and J by 0 bases, with 8 bases between them. The CDR3 contains 14 residues. Germline values: CDR1 SGHAT, CDR2 FQDESV (reference sequence). CDR3: CASSYGLSTDTQYF. The CDR3 nucleotides read TGTGCCAGCAGCTATGGTCTTAGCACAGATACGCAGTATTTT.

The chain recombines TRBV5-6 with TRBJ1-1; 10 bases match TRBD1. V gave up 5 bases and J gave up 1 base; unmatched junction bases: 2. There are 14 residues in the CDR3. Germline CDR1 and CDR2: SGHDT and YYEEEE. CDR3 sequence reads: CASSRQGANTEAFF. The CDR3 region has the DNA TGTGCCAGCAGTAGACAGGGGGCGAACACTGAAGCTTTCTTT.

The chain has TRBV20-1 and TRBJ2-2; 7 nucleotides align to TRBD1. This CDR3 is 16 amino acids long. The V gene's germline CDR1 is DFQATT and CDR2 SNEGSKA (reference sequence). V was pared by 6 bases and J by 7 bases, with 17 bases of the junction left unmatched. CDR3 protein: CSASPRKGAPGGELFF. The CDR3 region has the DNA TGCAGTGCGTCTCCCCGAAAGGGGGCGCCGGGCGGGGAGCTGTTTTTT.

This clonotype came up a few times. The CDR3 spells CASSHTGQPQETQYF. CDR3 bases: TGCGCCAGCAGCCATACAGGACAGCCCCAAGAGACCCAGTACTTC. The gene calls are TRBV5-1 and TRBJ2-5; D might be TRBD1 (6 bases). Germline-derived CDR1 and CDR2 are SGHRS and YFSETQ. The CDR3 runs 15 residues. Deletions cut 4 bases from V and 1 base from J, with 14 bases between.

The chain uses TRBV7-8 and TRBJ2-7; TRBD2 aligns across 12 bases. The J segment lost 1 base and the V segment lost 0 bases, leaving 4 bases of the junction unmatched. Germline V CDR1 and CDR2: SGHVS, FQNEAQ. The CDR3 runs 17 residues. CDR3 residues: CASSLALTSGGSYEQYF. Written as DNA, the CDR3 is TGTGCCAGCAGCTTAGCCCTTACTAGCGGGGGGTCCTACGAGCAGTACTTC.

The chain couples TRBV5-5 to TRBJ2-7, with D maybe TRBD1 (6 bases). The germline V gene encodes CDR1 SGHKS and CDR2 YYEKEE (reference sequence). This CDR3 has 15 residues. Trimming removed 0 bases at V and 3 bases at J, with 13 bases between. DNA of the CDR3: TGTGCCAGCAGCTTGGGGCCGGGACACAACTACGAGCAGTACTTC. Translated: CASSLGPGHNYEQYF.

The V gene is TRBV27, the J gene TRBJ2-7; 9 nucleotides agree with TRBD1. The CDR3 consists of 18 residues. The trim removed 2 bases at V and 5 bases at J, leaving 16 bases unmatched. The germline V gene has CDR1 MNHEY and CDR2 SMNVEV (reference sequence). The CDR3 DNA reads as TGTGCCAGCAGTTTAAGGCCCTCCGGGACAGGGAATATGCACGAGCAGTACTTC. Translated: CASSLRPSGTGNMHEQYF.

The chain employs TRBV10-3 and TRBJ1-3; 8 bases agree with TRBD1. This CDR3 contains 15 residues. Germline CDR1 is ENHRY and CDR2 is SYGVKD. Trimming removed 5 bases from V and 3 bases from J; junction bases left unmatched: 6. The CDR3 DNA sequence: TGTGCCATCAGTCGACAGGGGCTAAATGGAAACACCATATATTTT. It specifies CAISRQGLNGNTIYF.

In its sample, this clonotype was seen a few times. The chain couples TRBV6-5 to TRBJ2-7, with TRBD2 identical over 7 bases. Germline CDR1 reads MNHEY; CDR2 reads SVGAGI. The CDR3 extends over 15 amino acids. V shed 2 bases, J shed 1 base, and the junction held 5 bases outside the gene matches. CDR3: CASSYQRGASYEQYF. For the CDR3, the DNA is TGTGCCAGCAGTTACCAGCGGGGTGCGTCCTACGAGCAGTACTTC.

The chain combines TRBV15 with TRBJ2-7; no clear D gene. Germline loops: CDR1 LNHNV, CDR2 YYDKDF (reference sequence). The V gene lost 0 bases and the J gene lost 3 bases, with 15 bases spanning the gap. The CDR3 contains 16 residues. CDR3 in DNA: TGTGCCACCAGCAGAGATTCGATTAGCTTCAGCTACGAGCAGTACTTC. This codes for CATSRDSISFSYEQYF.

This clonotype was detected only once. The chain couples TRBV9 to TRBJ2-1; 9 nucleotides align to TRBD1. The V gene's germline CDR1 is SGDLS and CDR2 YYNGEE. The junction had 7 bases not matched to a gene; V was cut back by 4 bases and J by 5 bases. This CDR3 is 15 amino acids long. In nucleotides, the CDR3 is TGTGCCAGCAGCCCTCTGGGACAGGGTCACAATGAGCAGTTCTTC. Translating gives CASSPLGQGHNEQFF.

The rearrangement joins TRBV30 to TRBJ1-5; D remains unclear. Germline assignment: CDR1 GTSNPN and CDR2 SVGIG (reference sequence). V was cut by 4 bases and J by 4 bases, with 11 bases left in between. The length of the CDR3 is 13 residues. In DNA, the CDR3 is TGTGCCTGGAATGGGGATTCGAATCAGCCCCAGCATTTT. Translated, it gives CAWNGDSNQPQHF.

The chain joins TRBV10-3 to TRBJ2-7; no definite D call. V lost 5 bases and J 1 base, leaving 12 bases between the germline ends. The CDR3 sequence is 14 residues long. CDR1 ENHRY and CDR2 SYGVKD come from the germline V gene. In DNA, the CDR3 is TGTGCCATCAGTAGTCAGCCCGATTCCTACGAGCAGTACTTC. It translates to CAISSQPDSYEQYF.